The 17 T cell receptor beta chains in this list originate from one sample, sequenced in a study of early T cells in non-severe SARS-CoV-2 infection. TCRdb analysed the 5' RACE reads with MiXCR anew, one entry per CDR3 protein. The sample includes approximately 48,000 distinct CDR3 sequences, around a tenth of them seen just once. The sample comprised whole blood. The receptors originated from an adult who was a healthcare worker with PCR-confirmed SARS-CoV-2 infection or an uninfected control (not recorded which).

This clonotype was counted only a few times. CDR3 nucleotides: TGTGCCAGCAGTTCCCGATTCGGCCCCACCTTTCTGGACAATGAGCAGTTCTTC. Amino acids: CASSSRFGPTFLDNEQFF. This rearrangement joins TRBV27 to TRBJ2-1; no clear D. The CDR3 is 18 amino acids. V lost 4 bases to trimming and J lost 5 bases, with 24 bases between them. Looked up from germline, CDR1 is MNHEY and CDR2 is SMNVEV (reference sequence).

This chain uses TRBV19 with TRBJ1-2; 7 nucleotides line up with TRBD1. Trimming removed 10 bases from V and 4 bases from J; junction bases left unmatched: 9. The CDR3 totals 13 residues. Germline V gene lookup returns CDR1 LNHDA and CDR2 SQIVND (reference sequence). The CDR3 reads CATGTAGTYGYTF. As DNA, the CDR3 is TGTGCCACCGGGACAGCCGGGACCTATGGCTACACCTTC.

This clonotype is labeled as medium-sized. The chain is built from TRBV29-1 and TRBJ2-5, with D perhaps TRBD1 or TRBD2 (5 bases each). Trimming removed 6 bases at V and 4 bases at J, with 15 bases between. The germline V gene has CDR1 SQVTM and CDR2 ANQGSEA. This CDR3 has 13 amino acids. CDR3 DNA sequence: TGCAGCGTGGAGATTGGGGGAGCAGAGACCCAGTACTTC. As protein: CSVEIGGAETQYF.

This clonotype has more than one count but fewer than ten. The J gene is TRBJ2-2, the V gene TRBV29-1; tentative D call: TRBD2 (7 bases). The germline V gene has CDR1 SQVTM and CDR2 ANQGSEA. The CDR3 totals 11 residues. V was pared by 7 bases and J by 6 bases, with 9 bases between. CDR3 DNA: TGCAGCGCGGGGGGCTCCGGGGAGCTGTTTTTT. It translates to CSAGGSGELFF.

This clonotype was counted many times. The chain joins TRBV19 to TRBJ1-1; the D is unclear. The germline CDR1 and CDR2 sequences are LNHDA and SQIVND (reference sequence). This CDR3 has 14 amino acids. V lost 3 bases and J lost 5, with 13 bases in between. The CDR3 DNA sequence: TGTGCCAGTAGTATGATGAGATCTAAGACTGAAGCTTTCTTT. This sequence encodes CASSMMRSKTEAFF.

This clonotype was recorded many times. This rearrangement joins TRBV9 to TRBJ2-1, with a possible D match to TRBD2 (6 bases). CDR1 is SGDLS and CDR2 is YYNGEE in the germline V gene. With 0 bases removed from V and 6 bases from J, the gap between germline ends came to 19 bases. The CDR3 extends over 17 amino acids. CDR3 nucleotides: TGTGCCAGCAGCGTAGCTCCAGCGGGTATGTTTAGCAATGAGCAGTTCTTC. Translating gives CASSVAPAGMFSNEQFF.

This clonotype was detected ten times or more. This chain's CDR3 is CASSSGADTQYF. CDR3 nucleotides: TGCGCCAGCAGCTCTGGGGCTGATACGCAGTATTTT. The V and J genes are TRBV4-3 and TRBJ2-3, with D maybe TRBD1 (5 bases). Trimming removed 5 bases from V and 6 bases from J, with 9 bases in between. The CDR3 length is 12 residues. Per the germline V gene, CDR1 is LGHNA and CDR2 is YSLEER.

Regarding this clonotype: A much larger clone differs by one base, so this may be a read error. The chain has TRBV7-6 and TRBJ2-2; 7 positions agree with TRBD1. V lost 8 bases, J lost 4 bases, and 7 bases stayed unmatched. Germline V gives CDR1 SGHVS, CDR2 FNYEAQ. The length of the CDR3 is 14 residues. In nucleotides, the CDR3 is TGTGCCAGCGGAACAGGGGTTAGCACCGGGGAGCTGTTTTTT. Residues: CASGTGVSTGELFF.

This clonotype was seen ten or more times. The rearrangement links TRBV10-3 to TRBJ2-5; possible D gene TRBD2, 6 bases. The germline gives CDR1 ENHRY, CDR2 SYGVKD. V was clipped by 3 bases and J by 2 bases, with 13 bases between them. CDR3 length: 15 residues. The CDR3 protein is CAISDFGGKQETQYF. CDR3 sequence (DNA): TGTGCCATCAGTGACTTTGGCGGGAAACAAGAGACCCAGTACTTC.

There are a few counts of this clonotype. This chain joins TRBV6-1 and TRBJ1-4; D is unresolved. V shed 0 bases and J shed 3 bases, with 8 bases lying between them. Germline V gives CDR1 MNHNS, CDR2 SASEGT. The CDR3 sequence is 15 residues long. In nucleotides, the CDR3 is TGTGCCAGCAGTGAAGCGCTAGGGTCTAATGAAAAACTGTTTTTT. It yields the protein CASSEALGSNEKLFF.

The gene calls are TRBV20-1 and TRBJ2-1; 8 bases match TRBD2. This CDR3 region has 13 residues. Germline trimming cut 3 bases from V and 15 bases from J; bases unmatched to any gene: 13. Germline V lookup: CDR1 DFQATT, CDR2 SNEGSKA (reference sequence). The CDR3 DNA follows: TGCAGTGCTAGGGAGTTAGCGGGGATACTGCCGTTCTTC. The encoded protein is CSARELAGILPFF.

This clonotype was observed at least ten times. The rearrangement joins TRBV7-9 to TRBJ2-7; D remains ambiguous. CDR1 is SEHNR and CDR2 is FQNEAQ in the germline V gene (reference sequence). V lost 2 bases, J lost 2 bases, and 22 bases lay in between. The CDR3 has 18 amino acids. The DNA of the CDR3 is TGTGCCAGCAGCTTAAGTTTTGTAATGGGCAGATCGGCCTACGAGCAGTACTTC. Translating gives CASSLSFVMGRSAYEQYF.

This clonotype was detected a few times. This chain joins TRBV9 and TRBJ2-7; D may be TRBD2 (5 bases). The CDR3 totals 16 residues. CDR1 and CDR2 (germline): SGDLS, YYNGEE. The V gene lost 3 bases and the J gene lost 1 base, with 17 bases spanning the gap. CDR3 DNA sequence: TGTGCCAGCAGCGCACTTGGGAGCGGCAGTTCCTACGAGCAGTACTTC. Its protein is CASSALGSGSSYEQYF. The full variable domain, with the rest looked up from reference TRBV9 and TRBJ2-7, is DSGVTQTPKHLITATGQRVTLRCSPRSGDLSVYWYQQSLDQGLQFLIQYYNGEERAKGNILERFSAQQFPDLHSELNLSSLELGDSALYFCASSALGSGSSYEQYFGPGTRLTVT.

This clonotype showed up just a few times. V is TRBV29-1 and J is TRBJ2-3; 11 bases map to TRBD2. Trimming removed 4 bases from V and 10 bases from J; junction bases left unmatched: 13. Germline V gene sequence: CDR1 SQVTM, CDR2 ANQGSEA. The CDR3 spans 15 residues. The CDR3 sequence: CSVVTVAGGPGPQYF. The CDR3 bases are TGCAGCGTTGTGACGGTAGCGGGAGGGCCCGGTCCGCAGTATTTT.

V is TRBV27 and J is TRBJ2-5; D not certain. Germline CDR1 and CDR2: MNHEY and SMNVEV (reference sequence). V gave up 5 bases and J gave up 5 bases, with 12 bases separating them. This CDR3 contains 13 residues. Written as DNA, the CDR3 is TGTGCCAGCAGTGCTACCCCCGGGGAGACCCAGTACTTC. Translated: CASSATPGETQYF.

This clonotype was recorded many times. This sequence joins TRBV2 and TRBJ2-5; D is possibly TRBD2 (5 bases). Looked up from germline, CDR1 is SNHLY and CDR2 is FYNNEI. The CDR3 extends over 12 amino acids. Trimming shortened V by 8 bases and J by 1 base, and 8 bases separated the two germline ends. CDR3 in amino acids: CASERFQETQYF. In DNA, the CDR3 is TGTGCCAGCGAGCGGTTCCAAGAGACCCAGTACTTC.

A few counts support this clonotype. J is TRBJ2-5 and V is TRBV7-2, with unresolved D. Germline V lookup: CDR1 SGHTA, CDR2 FQGNSA. The V end lost 2 bases, the J end lost 3 bases, and 7 bases lay between the germline ends. CDR3 length: 13 amino acids. The CDR3 region is CASSLLREETQYF. DNA of the CDR3: TGTGCCAGCAGCTTACTGCGAGAAGAGACCCAGTACTTC.